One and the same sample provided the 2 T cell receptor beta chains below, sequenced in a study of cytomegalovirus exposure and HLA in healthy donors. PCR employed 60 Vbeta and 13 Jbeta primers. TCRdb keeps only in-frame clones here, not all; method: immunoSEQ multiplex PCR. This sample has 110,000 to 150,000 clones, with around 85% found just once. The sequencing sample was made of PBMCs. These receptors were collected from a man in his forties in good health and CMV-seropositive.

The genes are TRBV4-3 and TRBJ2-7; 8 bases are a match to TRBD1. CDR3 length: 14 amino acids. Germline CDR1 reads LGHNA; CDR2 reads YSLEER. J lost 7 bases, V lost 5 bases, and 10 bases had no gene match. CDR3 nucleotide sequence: TGCGCCAGCAGCTACGGACAGGGCAGGGGGGAGCAGTACTTC. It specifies CASSYGQGRGEQYF.

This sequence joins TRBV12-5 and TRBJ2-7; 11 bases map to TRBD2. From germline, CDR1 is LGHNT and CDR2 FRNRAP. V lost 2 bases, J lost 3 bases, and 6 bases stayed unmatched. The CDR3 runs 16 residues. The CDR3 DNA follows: TGTGCTAGTGGTTTGCACACTAGCGGGGGCGGCTACGAGCAGTACTTC. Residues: CASGLHTSGGGYEQYF.